These T cell receptor beta chains were read from a single sample in a study of read filtering for tumor transcriptome and immune sequencing. TCRdb recomputed calls from the reads with MiXCR, one row per CDR3 protein. Of about 86,000 distinct CDR3 sequences in the sample, about 12% are singletons; the top ten hold more than 13%. The sequenced material came from a population of CD138-negative cells sorted from bone marrow. The source is a donor at least 40 years old with multiple myeloma. The CDR3 runs from the conserved cysteine through the conserved F or W. D genes are given only for firm matches. Where a row states a size, it is once, few, many or the class of an expanded clone; other rows omit it.

clone_size d_call j_call v_call cdr3_aa cdr3_nt
many TRBD2 TRBJ2-5 TRBV5-5 CASSQGLTETQYF TGTGCCAGCAGCCAGGGACTAACGGAGACCCAGTACTTC
many - TRBJ1-1 TRBV18 CASSPRGGSEAFF TGTGCCAGCTCACCACGAGGGGGATCTGAAGCTTTCTTT
many - TRBJ2-7 TRBV7-8 CASSLGLAGQPYEQYF TGTGCCAGCAGCTTAGGTCTGGCGGGGCAGCCCTACGAGCAGTACTTC
many - TRBJ2-7 TRBV19 CASSPDAGASYEQYF TGTGCCAGTAGTCCTGATGCGGGGGCCTCTTACGAGCAGTACTTC
many - TRBJ2-3 TRBV29-1 CSVEGLATDTQYF TGCAGCGTTGAGGGTCTAGCGACAGATACGCAGTATTTT
many TRBD2 TRBJ2-3 TRBV30 CAWSPRLAGGPLSTDTQYF TGTGCCTGGAGTCCCCGACTAGCGGGAGGGCCGTTGAGCACAGATACGCAGTATTTT
many TRBD2 TRBJ2-5 TRBV6-5 CASRKTSGSKRGQETQYF TGTGCCAGCAGGAAGACTAGCGGGAGCAAAAGGGGCCAAGAGACCCAGTACTTC
many - TRBJ2-1 TRBV20-1 CSAREGANNEQFF TGCAGTGCTAGAGAGGGAGCCAACAATGAGCAGTTCTTC
many TRBD2 TRBJ2-5 TRBV7-8 CASSWGGETQYF TGTGCCAGCAGCTGGGGGGGGGAGACCCAGTACTTC
few TRBD1 TRBJ2-5 TRBV29-1 CSVDMMQGARETQYF TGCAGCGTTGATATGATGCAGGGGGCGCGAGAGACCCAGTACTTC
many TRBD1 TRBJ2-5 TRBV24-1 CATSEPGQGRPQETQYF TGTGCCACCAGTGAACCTGGACAGGGGAGGCCCCAAGAGACCCAGTACTTC
- - TRBJ2-1 TRBV7-9 CASSSPGEDERLF TGTGCCAGCAGTTCCCCCGGGGAGGATGAGCGGCTCTTC
many - TRBJ2-1 TRBV5-4 CASSLARGGPGNEQFF TGTGCCAGCAGCTTGGCACGAGGAGGGCCTGGGAATGAGCAGTTCTTC
- - TRBJ2-7 TRBV20-1 CSACRSIGSEQYF TGCAGTGCTTGTAGGAGCATAGGGAGCGAGCAGTACTTC
many - TRBJ2-7 TRBV7-9 CASSLANSYEQYF TGTGCCAGCAGCTTAGCCAACTCCTACGAGCAGTACTTC
many TRBD1 TRBJ2-1 TRBV7-3 CASSLTGPENEQFF TGTGCCAGCAGCTTGACAGGGCCAGAGAATGAGCAGTTCTTC
- TRBD1 TRBJ2-2 TRBV9 CASSPGQPNTGELFF TGTGCCAGCAGCCCGGGACAGCCAAACACCGGGGAGCTGTTTTTT
many TRBD1 TRBJ2-6 TRBV29-1 CSVVEQGAGANVLTF TGCAGCGTAGTAGAACAGGGGGCTGGGGCCAACGTCCTGACTTTC
- TRBD1 TRBJ2-5 TRBV10-2 CASSDIGGSETQYF TGCGCCAGCAGTGATATAGGGGGCTCAGAGACCCAGTACTTC
many - TRBJ2-6 TRBV3-1 CASSQVTGPGANVLTF TGTGCCAGCAGCCAAGTAACAGGGCCTGGGGCCAACGTCCTGACTTTC
many - TRBJ2-1 TRBV4-1 CASTPDQYLYNEQFF TGCGCCAGCACCCCGGACCAATACTTATACAATGAGCAGTTCTTC
many TRBD2 TRBJ2-3 TRBV20-1 CSAIAPLAGANTQYF TGCAGTGCTATAGCCCCTCTCGCGGGAGCAAATACGCAGTATTTT
- TRBD1 TRBJ1-5 TRBV7-2 CASSSGQGGQPQHF TGTGCCAGCAGCTCCGGACAGGGGGGTCAGCCCCAGCATTTT
many TRBD1 TRBJ2-5 TRBV29-1 CSVGDRGGETQYF TGCAGCGTTGGGGACAGGGGTGGCGAGACCCAGTACTTC
many TRBD2 TRBJ2-1 TRBV28 CASSFPGGLAREGSYNEQFF TGTGCCAGCAGTTTCCCCGGGGGACTAGCGAGGGAGGGCTCCTACAATGAGCAGTTCTTC
many TRBD1 TRBJ1-1 TRBV5-6 CASSSPGQAATEAFF TGTGCCAGCAGCTCTCCGGGACAGGCGGCAACTGAAGCTTTCTTT
many TRBD1 TRBJ2-1 TRBV27 CASSSRQGQFF TGTGCCAGCAGTTCCCGACAGGGTCAGTTCTTC
- - TRBJ2-2 TRBV5-1 CASTPEGRSFAGELFF TGCGCCAGCACCCCAGAAGGGCGCAGTTTCGCCGGGGAGCTGTTTTTT
- - TRBJ2-2 TRBV5-1 CASSLSSLNTGELFF TGCGCCAGCAGCTTGTCCTCGTTGAACACCGGGGAGCTGTTTTTT
many TRBD1 TRBJ2-2 TRBV5-4 CASSPMGQAHTGELFF TGTGCCAGCAGCCCAATGGGACAGGCACACACCGGGGAGCTGTTTTTT
many TRBD2 TRBJ2-1 TRBV12-3/TRBV12-4 CASSLSGSRFNEQFF TGTGCCAGCAGTTTAAGCGGGAGTCGATTCAATGAGCAGTTCTTC
many - TRBJ2-7 TRBV5-1 CASSVTGSLGSYEQYF TGCGCCAGCAGCGTAACAGGGAGCTTGGGCTCCTACGAGCAGTACTTC
many TRBD2 TRBJ2-1 TRBV20-1 CSARDPGTNSYNEQFF TGCAGTGCTAGAGATCCCGGGACTAACTCCTACAATGAGCAGTTCTTC
large - TRBJ2-1 TRBV10-3 CAISEGLEQFF TGTGCCATCAGTGAAGGGTTGGAGCAGTTCTTC
- - TRBJ1-5 TRBV7-9 CAGDMGNQPQHF TGTGCCGGGGACATGGGAAATCAGCCCCAGCATTTT
many TRBD2 TRBJ2-3 TRBV2 CASGTSGNTDTQYF TGTGCCAGCGGGACTAGCGGGAATACAGATACGCAGTATTTT
many - TRBJ2-3 TRBV20-1 CSAGRPGSPDTQYF TGCAGTGCGGGGCGGCCAGGATCCCCAGATACGCAGTATTTT
few TRBD2 TRBJ2-7 TRBV20-1 CSAAGDYEQYF TGCAGTGCCGCGGGGGATTACGAGCAGTACTTC
many TRBD1 TRBJ2-7 TRBV6-6 CASSSAGTASSYEQYF TGTGCCAGCAGTTCGGCCGGGACAGCGAGCTCCTACGAGCAGTACTTC
many - TRBJ2-6 TRBV27 CASRDVGSGANVLTF TGTGCCAGCCGGGACGTGGGCTCTGGGGCCAACGTCCTGACTTTC
many TRBD1 TRBJ1-2 TRBV7-9 CASSLGTGGPYGYTF TGTGCCAGCAGCTTAGGGACAGGGGGTCCCTATGGCTACACCTTC
many TRBD1 TRBJ2-7 TRBV6-5 CASSSRTGASEQYF TGTGCCAGCAGTTCCCGGACAGGGGCTTCCGAGCAGTACTTC
many - TRBJ2-1 TRBV29-1 CSVERVNEQFF TGCAGCGTTGAAAGAGTGAATGAGCAGTTCTTC
few TRBD1 TRBJ2-1 TRBV29-1 CSVYTGGYNEQFF TGCAGCGTTTATACAGGGGGATACAATGAGCAGTTCTTC
few TRBD1 TRBJ2-7 TRBV5-1 CASSFQGAPYEQYF TGCGCCAGCAGTTTCCAGGGGGCCCCCTACGAGCAGTACTTC
many - TRBJ2-5 TRBV5-1 CASSYGSQETQYF TGCGCCAGCAGCTACGGATCACAAGAGACCCAGTACTTC
- TRBD2 TRBJ2-5 TRBV27 CASSHTSGRAVIQETQYF TGTGCCAGCAGTCACACTAGCGGGAGGGCCGTAATACAAGAGACCCAGTACTTC
many TRBD1 TRBJ1-2 TRBV5-1 CASSHGQGAYGYTF TGCGCCAGCAGCCATGGACAGGGGGCTTACGGCTACACCTTC
many - TRBJ1-2 TRBV28 CAVSGNYGYTF TGTGCCGTATCAGGGAACTATGGCTACACCTTC
many - TRBJ2-5 TRBV5-1 CASRTRDQETQYF TGCGCCAGCAGGACGAGGGACCAAGAGACCCAGTACTTC
few TRBD2 TRBJ2-1 TRBV7-9 CASSFWGGRVEEQFF TGTGCCAGCAGCTTTTGGGGCGGGAGAGTGGAGGAGCAGTTCTTC
many TRBD1 TRBJ2-1 TRBV25-1 CASSESQGAHNEQFF TGTGCCAGCAGTGAATCTCAGGGGGCCCACAATGAGCAGTTCTTC
many - TRBJ2-5 TRBV27 CASSTQTPLRDPQETQYF TGTGCCAGCAGTACCCAAACCCCTCTCAGGGACCCCCAAGAGACCCAGTACTTC
many TRBD1 TRBJ1-5 TRBV5-1 CASSFQGDQPQHF TGCGCCAGCAGCTTCCAGGGGGATCAGCCCCAGCATTTT